The rows below give T cell receptor beta chains drawn from one sample of a study of blood T cell repertoires in COVID-19. Profiled with immunoSEQ multiplex PCR; TCRdb holds only in-frame clones, not every one. The data contain about 270,000 clones, 85% of them singletons. Specimen: peripheral blood. Every receptor here comes from a human donor in a cohort sampled during active COVID-19. The conserved cysteine and the conserved F or W are not part of the CDR3 here.

v_call cdr3_aa
TRBV10-3 AISEYGTGTEAF
TRBV19 ASSTTSGDTDTQY
TRBV27 ASSPWTGGNTGELF
TRBV10-2 ASTQGAGYGYT
TRBV30 AWTDRGNGYT
TRBV28 ASSSFRVNYGYT
TRBV28 ATLQRDLSSYEQY
TRBV30 AWNELLKAANEQF
TRBV11-2 ASSLSGLRAGSEKLF
TRBV12-3/TRBV12-4 ASSLRGTLH
TRBV18 ASSPDRANVLT
TRBV5-1 ASSLESREAYEQY
TRBV9 ASSVDAGGIGNTEAF
TRBV30 AWTRPGLAGGPETQY
TRBV6-5 ASMVLAGGTYEQY
TRBV7-6 ASSSNRGYNEQF
TRBV6-5 ASSYSGGGELF
TRBV7-2 ASSSRGSLGHLYGYT
TRBV10-3 AISESKGSPFTDTQY
TRBV9 ARGSYNEQF
TRBV5-1 ASSQRQGNSYEQY
TRBV5-1 ASSFGGSTDTQY
TRBV7-8 ASGSGSIRDTQY
TRBV7-2 ASSFRQGFSTIGQETQY
TRBV7-9 ASSFGGATRYNEQF
TRBV3-1/TRBV3-2 ASSRTSGAYNEQF
TRBV5-5 ASSRDSYNEQF